The 7 T cell receptor beta chains below all came from one sample that was sequenced in a study of T cells in Graves' hyperthyroidism and ophthalmopathy. Amplified TCR beta CDR3 regions derived from RNA transcripts. An initial round of RT-PCR targeting the TCR CDR3 relied on the HTBI primer set. TCRdb reprocessed the multiplex PCR reads via MiXCR and lists one record per CDR3 protein. The sample shows under 450,000 distinct CDR3 sequences, 17% of them seen only once. The sequencing sample was made of blood. The receptors shown here come from a woman aged 25 to 39 with Graves' hyperthyroidism that later progressed to Graves' ophthalmopathy.

The gene calls are TRBV28 and TRBJ1-4; D gene ambiguous. This CDR3 comprises 14 residues. Between the trimmed V and J ends, which lost 3 bases and 4 bases, there was a span of 9 bases. Germline lookup yields CDR1 MDHEN and CDR2 SYDVKM. CDR3 residues: CASSLTNYNEKLFF. CDR3 DNA sequence: TGTGCCAGCAGTTTGACAAATTATAATGAAAAACTGTTTTTT.

At least ten counts were recorded for this clonotype. V is TRBV12-3 or TRBV12-4 and J is TRBJ2-2; perhaps TRBD2 as D (7 bases). This CDR3 is 15 amino acids long. V shed 10 bases and J shed 4 bases, with 19 bases lying between them. As DNA, the CDR3 is TGTGCCACCCGATGGATGGGGGGGCGCACCGGGGAGCTGTTTTTT. This translates into CATRWMGGRTGELFF.

This clonotype occurred many times. This chain links TRBV5-1 with TRBJ2-2, with D maybe TRBD2 (6 bases). This CDR3 comprises 15 residues. The V end was cut by 2 bases, the J end by 6 bases, with 14 bases between. Germline-derived CDR1 and CDR2 are SGHRS and YFSETQ. CDR3 bases: TGCGCCAGCAGCTTAGACCTAGCGAGCGCCGGGGAGCTGTTTTTT. It codes for CASSLDLASAGELFF.

The table lists this clonotype with many counts. V gene TRBV27 combines with J gene TRBJ1-2; D call uncertain. CDR3 length equals 15 residues. V was cut by 4 bases and J by 8 bases, with 20 bases left in between. Germline values: CDR1 MNHEY, CDR2 SMNVEV (reference sequence). The CDR3 bases are TGTGCCAGCAGTTCTCTTAGTTACGGGGAGAGCGGCTACACCTTC. Its translation: CASSSLSYGESGYTF.

The table lists this clonotype with a few counts. The chain carries TRBV4-1 and TRBJ2-1; D possibly corresponds to TRBD2 (6 bases). CDR3 size: 15 residues. V lost 1 base and J 4 bases, leaving 11 bases between the germline ends. CDR1 is MGHRA and CDR2 is YSYEKL in the germline V gene. As DNA, the CDR3 is TGCGCCAGCAGCCAAGGGGGACTCCTATACAATGAGCAGTTCTTC. Its protein is CASSQGGLLYNEQFF.

Ten or more counts support this clonotype. Its ends do not fully match the called genes, so a read error is possible. The chain links TRBV2 to TRBJ1-6; 7 bases align to TRBD1. Germline V lookup: CDR1 SNHLY, CDR2 FYNNEI. The length of the CDR3 is 15 residues. The CDR3 nucleotides are TGTGCCAGCAGTGAGGGACAGACCTATAATTCACCCCCCCACTTT. This codes for CASSEGQTYNSPPHF. The variable domain in full, completed from reference TRBV2 and TRBJ1-6, reads EPEVTQTPSHQVTQMGQEVILRCVPISNHLYFYWYRQILGQKVEFLVSFYNNEISEKSEIFDDQFSVERPDGSNFTLKIRSTKLEDSAMYFCASSEGQTYNSPPHFGNGTRLTVT.

This clonotype was seen at least ten times. The genes are TRBV19 and TRBJ1-6; 9 bases are a match to TRBD1. The CDR3 runs to 16 residues. The V gene end was trimmed by 4 bases and the J gene end by 8 bases; junction bases not matched to a gene: 9. The germline CDR1 and CDR2 sequences are LNHDA and SQIVND (reference sequence). CDR3 coding DNA: TGTGCCAGTAGTACCACGGGACAGGGATGGGATTCACCCCTCCACTTT. It encodes CASSTTGQGWDSPLHF. The full variable domain, completed using reference TRBV19 and TRBJ1-6, is DGGITQSPKYLFRKEGQNVTLSCEQNLNHDAMYWYRQDPGQGLRLIYYSQIVNDFQKGDIAEGYSVSREKKESFPLTVTSAQKNPTAFYLCASSTTGQGWDSPLHFGNGTRLTVT.